The 22 T cell receptor beta chains below were found in one sample sequenced in a study of T cell repertoires in cytomegalovirus infection. For these receptors, no antigen is known. TCRdb used MiXCR to reprocess the reads, holding one entry per CDR3 protein. The top ten hold roughly 13% of the sample, which has about a million distinct CDR3 sequences, 31% seen once. The source material was cultured CD8+ T cells from PBMCs, sampled from culture after CMV antigen stimulation. The receptor source for this set is a human donor in good health (CMV status not recorded). Some clones in this sample may be carry-over from other donors' samples.

This chain connects TRBV9 to TRBJ1-1, with TRBD1 matching over 7 bases. Per germline, CDR1 SGDLS and CDR2 YYNGEE. The trim removed 0 bases at V and 1 base at J, leaving 6 bases unmatched. The CDR3 totals 16 residues. CDR3 DNA sequence: TGTGCCAGCAGCGTAGAGAAGACAGGGCAGAACACTGAAGCTTTCTTT. This sequence encodes CASSVEKTGQNTEAFF.

This clonotype has more than one count but fewer than ten. The chain joins TRBV5-4 to TRBJ2-7, with TRBD2 matching over 13 bases. This CDR3 spans 16 amino acids. Germline CDR1 and CDR2: SGHNT and YYREEE (reference sequence). J gave up 2 bases and V 4 bases, and 6 bases lay outside the gene matches. This CDR3 reads CASSGGLAGPTYEQYF. The CDR3 bases are TGTGCCAGCAGCGGGGGACTAGCGGGGCCCACCTACGAGCAGTACTTC.

This clonotype turned up a few times. The chain carries TRBV6-5 and TRBJ1-6; TRBD1 is a possible D gene (6 bases). Trimming removed 9 bases from V and 2 bases from J, with 14 bases in between. The V gene's germline CDR1 is MNHEY and CDR2 SVGAGI. The CDR3 is made up of 15 amino acids. The CDR3 loop is CASRNRVTYNSPLHF. In nucleotides, the CDR3 is TGTGCCAGTCGGAACAGGGTGACCTATAATTCACCCCTCCACTTT.

The table lists this clonotype with a few counts. The V call is TRBV7-2, the J call TRBJ2-2; TRBD2 aligns across 10 bases. Germline V gene lookup returns CDR1 SGHTA and CDR2 FQGNSA. The CDR3 is made up of 15 amino acids. Germline trimming cut 4 bases from V and 6 bases from J; bases unmatched to any gene: 5. CDR3 sequence reads: CASSWSGGAAGELFF. In DNA, the CDR3 is TGTGCCAGCAGCTGGAGCGGGGGGGCCGCCGGGGAGCTGTTTTTT.

This clonotype occurred many times. The chain uses TRBV12-3 or TRBV12-4 and TRBJ2-1; 9 bases are a match to TRBD2. The CDR3 runs to 16 residues. V was pared by 5 bases and J by 5 bases, with 10 bases of the junction left unmatched. The DNA for the CDR3 is TGTGCCAGCAGTGAAATACCGGGACTAGCTAACAATGAGCAGTTCTTC. Protein sequence: CASSEIPGLANNEQFF.

The sample holds one count of this clonotype. This rearrangement joins TRBV19 to TRBJ2-3, with a possible D match to TRBD1 (5 bases). Per the germline V gene, CDR1 is LNHDA and CDR2 is SQIVND (reference sequence). CDR3 length: 14 residues. The V end was cut by 0 bases, the J end by 4 bases, with 8 bases between. CDR3 DNA: TGTGCCAGTAGTATAGATCAAGGGGCAGATACGCAGTATTTT. Its translation: CASSIDQGADTQYF.

The V and J genes are TRBV4-2 and TRBJ2-3, with D unclear. Germline lookup yields CDR1 LGHNA and CDR2 YNFKEQ. V lost 1 base to trimming and J lost 3 bases, with 8 bases between them. The CDR3 runs to 14 residues. CDR3 protein: CASSQGFGTDTQYF. CDR3 DNA: TGTGCCAGCAGCCAAGGATTCGGTACAGATACGCAGTATTTT.

This clonotype was counted only a few times. This chain connects TRBV7-2 to TRBJ2-3; 13 bases are shared with TRBD2. Germline-derived CDR1 and CDR2 are SGHTA and FQGNSA. Unmatched junction bases numbered 8, after V lost 3 bases and J lost 2 bases. The CDR3 has 18 residues. The CDR3 loop reads CASSLGLAGSYFTDTQYF. CDR3 bases: TGTGCCAGCAGCTTGGGACTAGCGGGGAGCTACTTCACAGATACGCAGTATTTT.

This clonotype has more than one count but fewer than ten. This sequence joins TRBV6-1 and TRBJ1-1; tentatively, D is TRBD1 (6 bases). The CDR3 totals 18 residues. V shed 2 bases and J shed 2 bases, with 21 bases lying between them. Germline V gene sequence: CDR1 MNHNS, CDR2 SASEGT. The DNA of the CDR3 is TGTGCCAGCAGTGAAAAGGGGAGGAGAAAAGGGGGTAACACTGAAGCTTTCTTT. Its protein is CASSEKGRRKGGNTEAFF.

V gene TRBV6-6 combines with J gene TRBJ1-1; 7 positions agree with TRBD1. CDR3 length equals 16 residues. Germline V gives CDR1 MNHNY, CDR2 SVGAGI (reference sequence). V was clipped by 0 bases and J by 0 bases; unmatched bases: 4. The CDR3 loop is CASSYSRGHLNTEAFF. The DNA for the CDR3 is TGTGCCAGCAGTTACTCGAGGGGGCATTTGAACACTGAAGCTTTCTTT.

This clonotype has only a few counts. The chain recombines TRBV12-3 or TRBV12-4 with TRBJ2-5; D ambiguous. The V end was cut by 6 bases, the J end by 1 base, with 12 bases between. This CDR3 has 14 amino acids. CDR3 nucleotides: TGTGCCAGCAGCCCTACAGTGTCCCAAGAGACCCAGTACTTC. It translates to CASSPTVSQETQYF.

In its sample, this clonotype was seen a few times. The chain carries TRBV7-9 and TRBJ2-7; 10 positions match TRBD1. With V trimmed by 7 bases and J by 4 bases, 7 bases remained unmatched. The CDR3 sequence is 14 residues long. The germline V gene has CDR1 SEHNR and CDR2 FQNEAQ (reference sequence). This chain's CDR3 is CASTGGTGEYEQYF. CDR3 coding DNA: TGTGCCAGCACCGGAGGGACAGGGGAATACGAGCAGTACTTC.

This clonotype occurred many times. This chain uses TRBV7-8 with TRBJ1-2; D not certain. V was cut by 1 base and J by 1 base, with 10 bases left in between. CDR3 length equals 15 residues. Germline lookup yields CDR1 SGHVS and CDR2 FQNEAQ. This CDR3 reads CASSLVPGNNYGYTF. The DNA of the CDR3 is TGTGCCAGCAGCTTAGTTCCTGGAAATAACTATGGCTACACCTTC.

The table lists this clonotype with many counts. The J gene is TRBJ2-3, the V gene TRBV12-5, with D possibly called TRBD1 or TRBD2 (5 bases each). This CDR3 comprises 19 residues. The V end was cut by 3 bases, the J end by 0 bases, with 22 bases between. In germline, CDR1 is LGHNT, CDR2 FRNRAP. The CDR3 protein is CASGFPLRDRKPSTDTQYF. In DNA, the CDR3 is TGTGCTAGTGGTTTCCCACTACGGGACCGAAAACCTAGCACAGATACGCAGTATTTT.

On this clonotype: Possible read error: a much larger clone is one base away. The chain has TRBV27 and TRBJ2-1, with 11 nucleotides matching TRBD1. This CDR3 contains 15 residues. Germline loops: CDR1 MNHEY, CDR2 SMNVEV (reference sequence). V gave up 5 bases and J gave up 6 bases; unmatched junction bases: 6. The CDR3 spells CASSDGQGAGNEQFF. CDR3 coding DNA: TGTGCCAGCAGTGATGGACAGGGGGCTGGCAATGAGCAGTTCTTC.

This clonotype came up a few times. This chain uses TRBV14 with TRBJ2-7; unclear D gene. Per the germline V gene, CDR1 is SGHDN and CDR2 is FVKESK. V was pared by 1 base and J by 6 bases, with 10 bases between. The CDR3 has 13 residues. CDR3 sequence (DNA): TGTGCCAGCAGCCAAGGTAACACCTTCGAGCAGTACGTC. Its translation is CASSQGNTFEQYV.

The chain links TRBV19 to TRBJ2-5; D ambiguous. The V and J ends lost 4 bases and 0 bases respectively, with 6 bases between them. This CDR3 is built from 13 residues. Per the germline V gene, CDR1 is LNHDA and CDR2 is SQIVND (reference sequence). The CDR3 DNA follows: TGTGCCAGTAGTAATCGGCACCAAGAGACCCAGTACTTC. Its translation is CASSNRHQETQYF.

In this sample, this clonotype turned up once. The chain recombines TRBV12-3 or TRBV12-4 with TRBJ1-1, with D perhaps TRBD1 (6 bases). This CDR3 comprises 14 residues. V lost 5 bases to trimming and J lost 5 bases, with 15 bases between them. CDR3 loop: CASSARGLRTEAFF. The CDR3 DNA is TGTGCCAGCAGTGCCAGGGGCCTGAGGACTGAAGCTTTCTTT.

This clonotype was seen many times. The rearrangement joins TRBV29-1 to TRBJ1-1, with D unclear. Per germline, CDR1 SQVTM and CDR2 ANQGSEA. V was trimmed by 5 bases and J by 2 bases, leaving 6 bases between them. The CDR3 is 11 residues long. For the CDR3, the DNA is TGCAGCGTTCCCACTAACACTGAAGCTTTCTTT. Translation gives CSVPTNTEAFF.

This clonotype was found a few times. This rearrangement joins TRBV10-1 to TRBJ1-3; unclear D gene. This CDR3 has 14 amino acids. V lost 2 bases to trimming and J lost 1 base, with 6 bases between them. Per the germline V gene, CDR1 is WNHNN and CDR2 is SYGVQD (reference sequence). The CDR3 nucleotides read TGCGCCAGCAGTGAGGGGCCATCTGGAAACACCATATATTTT. This sequence encodes CASSEGPSGNTIYF.

A word on this clonotype: With a much larger clone just one base away, this may be a read error. The chain links TRBV12-3 or TRBV12-4 to TRBJ2-3, with 7 bases fitting TRBD1. The CDR3 has 16 amino acids. With V trimmed by 5 bases and J by 8 bases, 16 bases remained unmatched. CDR3 in amino acids: CASSIPGTVESFTQYF. The CDR3 DNA reads TGTGCCAGCAGTATCCCCGGGACAGTCGAATCTTTTACGCAGTATTTT.

The chain combines TRBV24-1 with TRBJ2-1, with D perhaps being TRBD1 or TRBD2 (7 bases each). Per the germline V gene, CDR1 is KGHDR and CDR2 is SFDVKD. The ends were cut back, 0 bases at V and 1 base at J, with 9 bases in the middle. The CDR3 extends over 16 amino acids. The CDR3 loop reads CATSDLQGGSYNEQFF. CDR3 DNA: TGTGCCACCAGTGATTTGCAGGGGGGGTCCTACAATGAGCAGTTCTTC.